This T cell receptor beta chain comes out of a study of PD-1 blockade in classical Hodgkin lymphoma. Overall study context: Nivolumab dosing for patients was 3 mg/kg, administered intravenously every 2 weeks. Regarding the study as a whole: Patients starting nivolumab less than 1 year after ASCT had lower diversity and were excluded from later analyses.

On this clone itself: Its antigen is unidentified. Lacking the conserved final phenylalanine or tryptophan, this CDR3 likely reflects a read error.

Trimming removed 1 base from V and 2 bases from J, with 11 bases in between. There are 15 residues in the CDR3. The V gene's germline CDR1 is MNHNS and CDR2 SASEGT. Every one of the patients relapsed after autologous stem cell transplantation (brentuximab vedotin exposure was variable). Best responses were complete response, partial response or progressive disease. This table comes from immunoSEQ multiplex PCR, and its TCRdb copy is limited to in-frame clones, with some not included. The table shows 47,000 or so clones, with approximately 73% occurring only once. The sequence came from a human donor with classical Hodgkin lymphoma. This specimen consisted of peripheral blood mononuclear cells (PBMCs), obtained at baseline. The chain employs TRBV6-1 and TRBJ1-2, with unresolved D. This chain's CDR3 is CASSEVIGVNYGYTL. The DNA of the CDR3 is TGTGCCAGCAGTGAAGTGATCGGGGTAAACTATGGCTACACCCTC.